This paragraph reports one T cell receptor (beta chain). The antigen remains undetermined. This record comes from a study of T cell repertoires in cytomegalovirus infection. From germline, CDR1 is MNHEY and CDR2 SMNVEV (reference sequence). The CDR3 length is 12 residues. V shed 6 bases and J shed 7 bases, with 13 bases lying between them. TCRdb re-called the reads through MiXCR, storing one row per CDR3 protein. The sample comprises 650,000 to 850,000 distinct CDR3 sequences, roughly 28% of which are singletons, and 10% to 15% rests with the top ten. Study-level findings and limits: Ex vivo responses were dominated by HLA-C-restricted CMV-specific TCR beta clonotypes.

This sequence was found in a human donor in good health (CMV status not recorded). Some clones in this sample may be carry-over from other donors' samples. The specimen comprised cultured CD8+ T cells from PBMCs, sampled from culture after CMV antigen stimulation. This chain uses TRBV27 with TRBJ2-7, with D possibly matching TRBD1 (5 bases). CDR3 amino acids: CASRRRVGEQYF. For the CDR3, the DNA is TGTGCCAGCAGGCGCAGGGTTGGGGAGCAGTACTTC.